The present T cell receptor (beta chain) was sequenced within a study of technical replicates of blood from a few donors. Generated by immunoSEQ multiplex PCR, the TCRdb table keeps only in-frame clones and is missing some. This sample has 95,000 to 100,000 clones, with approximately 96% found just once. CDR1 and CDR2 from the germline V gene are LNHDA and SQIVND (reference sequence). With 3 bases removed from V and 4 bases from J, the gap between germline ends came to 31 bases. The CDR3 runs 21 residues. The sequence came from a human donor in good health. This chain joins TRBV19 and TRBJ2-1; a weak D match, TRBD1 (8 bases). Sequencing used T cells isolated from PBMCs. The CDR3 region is CASSIIGLSPTQGGKYNEQFF. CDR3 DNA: TGTGCCAGTAGTATCATCGGTTTGTCCCCAACACAGGGGGGGAAGTACAATGAGCAGTTCTTC.